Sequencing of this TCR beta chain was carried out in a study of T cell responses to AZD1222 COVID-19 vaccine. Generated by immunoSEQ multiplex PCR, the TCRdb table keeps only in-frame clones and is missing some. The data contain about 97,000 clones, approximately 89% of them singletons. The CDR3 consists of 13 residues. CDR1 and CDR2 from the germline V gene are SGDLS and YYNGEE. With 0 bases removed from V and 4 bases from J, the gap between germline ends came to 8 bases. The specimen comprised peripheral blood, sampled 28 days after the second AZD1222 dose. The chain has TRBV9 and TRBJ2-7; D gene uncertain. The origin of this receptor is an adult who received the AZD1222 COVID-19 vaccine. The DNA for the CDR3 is TGTGCCAGCAGCGTAGACATCGGGTACGAGCAGTACTTC. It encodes CASSVDIGYEQYF.